This T cell receptor (beta chain) was captured in a study of blood T cell repertoires in COVID-19. Study context: Specimens from acute and convalescent COVID-19 originated in the United States, Italy and Spain. Sample material is recorded as cDNA or gDNA derived from T cells, B-cell-depleted T cells, or PBMCs.

Germline CDR1 and CDR2: LGHNA and YNFKEQ. The CDR3 is made up of 17 amino acids. V was pared by 3 bases and J by 3 bases, with 17 bases between. Original processing methods: Quantification of nucleated cells was approximated via reference gene primer amplification. TCRdb's table, derived via immunoSEQ multiplex PCR, lists solely in-frame clones and lacks some. D and trimming come from the DNA, and the V and J calls and clone size come from that table. The table lists tens of thousands of clones, roughly 85% of them singletons. Sequences were obtained from peripheral blood. This receptor was obtained from a human donor with active COVID-19. The donor label of this sample is uncertain. The chain carries TRBV4-2 and TRBJ2-2; tentatively, D is TRBD2 (6 bases). The CDR3 sequence: CASSQGIRERDTGELFF. DNA of the CDR3: TGTGCCAGCAGCCAGGGGATACGGGAGCGGGACACCGGGGAGCTGTTTTTT.